This T cell receptor beta chain was captured in a study of blood T cell repertoires in COVID-19. Points on this clone: The sample contains more than one DNA sequence encoding this CDR3.

Followed longitudinally, the Seattle patients had been enrolled during active infection. The repertoire was sequenced with immunoSEQ multiplex PCR; TCRdb's copy has only in-frame clones and lacks some. The sample records 150,000 or so clones, roughly 84% being singletons. Sample: peripheral blood. The sequence was collected from a man aged 55 to 70 with COVID-19, enrolled during active disease.

For the CDR3, the DNA is TGTGCCAGCTCACCTAGACAGGGCGACACCGGGGAGCTGTTTTTT. Amino acids: CASSPRQGDTGELFF. The chain couples TRBV18 to TRBJ2-2; TRBD1 matches at 7 bases. Germline CDR1 and CDR2: KGHSH and LQKENI. V was clipped by 3 bases and J by 3 bases; unmatched bases: 4. This CDR3 region has 15 residues.